The present TCR beta chain was sequenced within a study of beta chain features in type 1 diabetes. Regarding this clone: Its antigen remains unidentified.

The germline CDR1 and CDR2 sequences are SGHTA and FQGNSA. The CDR3 runs 15 residues. Deletions cut 5 bases from V and 0 bases from J, with 11 bases between. Sequenced material consisted of expressed TCRB transcripts (all of the isolated RNA was reverse transcribed). The average read count of naive, central memory and regulatory T cell samples was about 3.57 million. Repertoires were generated with immunoSEQ multiplex PCR, while TCRdb's copy carries only in-frame clones and drops some. This sample has around 160,000 clones; about 50% occur once, and the top ten carry 0.42%. General study findings and limits: Fewer junction insertions and more nucleotide deletions appeared in type 1 diabetes patients.

What was sequenced was Tregs from blood. The gene calls are TRBV7-2 and TRBJ1-3; tentative D call: TRBD1 (6 bases). The receptor's source is a young man in good health. CDR3 bases: TGTGCCAGCAGCGCTACAGGGTCCTCTGGAAACACCATATATTTT. The encoded protein is CASSATGSSGNTIYF.